This paragraph reports one T cell receptor beta chain. Its antigen specificity is not known. Base qualities are missing; no much larger clone stands one base away. V has 1 base trimmed and J has 6 bases trimmed; junction bases matching no gene number 5. CDR1 and CDR2 (GTSNPN, SVGIG) derive from the germline V gene (reference sequence). The CDR3, from cysteine to phenylalanine, totals 14 residues. Kept here is only the CDR3 DNA, which spans 42 bases and is read in frame from base 1. Library construction relied on the immunoSEQ multiplex PCR assay. Each sample had some 96,000 TCR templates assayed by the deep sequencing platform. Genomic DNA extracted from sorted T cells was used for TCRbeta CDR3 sequencing. The paper's processing steps were these. The R programming language was used for clonal analysis of TCRbeta CDR3 data. Comparing unstimulated samples against CFSE-low samples taken after the reaction was how alloreactive CD4+ and CD8+ clones were defined. By matching sequences to the repertoires of sorted unstimulated Treg and non-Treg cells, each alloreactive CD4+ clone was assigned a regulatory or non-regulatory origin. TCRdb took this table from immuneACCESS and kept in-frame rearrangements with V and J called. Such tables lack part of the clones; where checked against another copy, unresolved V genes explain under half of the gap, and the rest is unexplained. The DNA was the basis for D and trimming; V, J and clone size are from that table. This sample has approximately 120,000 clones in its table, and 93% of those were observed once. Of the sample, about 0.16% is held by the ten largest clones.

The data originate from a study of siplizumab effects on memory and regulatory T cells (dated by TCRdb to the late 2010s). General notes on the study: The effect of the anti-CD2 antibody siplizumab on alloreactive T-cell subsets was examined in allogeneic mixed lymphocyte reactions constructed from human PBMCs. Points the paper makes about the study in general: In reactions with siplizumab, an average of approximately 69% of mappable alloreactive CD4+ clones were Treg-derived, compared with 26.9% in control reactions. The cumulative frequency of alloreactive sequences traceable to unstimulated CD4+ memory T cells was significantly reduced by siplizumab. For roughly 75-97% of proliferating CD4+ or CD8+ clones, no naive or memory phenotype could be assigned. Because sequences at frequencies below about 10^-5 were poorly captured, only a minor fraction of alloreactive clones could be mapped back to unstimulated subsets. No functional confirmation was obtained for the suppressive function of proliferating Tregs from siplizumab cultures. Greater diversity appeared to be present in unstimulated naive T cells than in memory T cells, and a substantial contribution to the alloresponse seemed to be made by naive cells.

Sorted unstimulated T cells and proliferating T cells recovered from mixed lymphocyte reactions were subjected to TCRbeta CDR3 sequencing. Fresh whole blood from approximately 10 HLA-typed healthy donors was used to isolate PBMCs. To map where alloreactive clones came from, CD4+ non-regulatory T cells in the unstimulated state were FACS-sorted. The receptor's source is a human donor in good health. The chain links TRBV30 with TRBJ1-5, with 8 middle bases fitting TRBD1. Sequenced: non-Treg CD4+ T cells sorted from blood. What the cell subset or site label conveys for this sample: FACS-sorted unstimulated CD4+ non-regulatory T cells. The CDR3: CAWSAQGAGQPQHF. The DNA sequence reads TGTGCCTGGAGTGCGCAGGGGGCAGGTCAGCCCCAGCATTTT. Full variable domain (CDR3 extended with the reference TRBV30 and TRBJ1-5 proteins): SQTIHQWPATLVQPVGSPLSLECTVEGTSNPNLYWYRQAAGRGLQLLFYSVGIGQISSEVPQNLSASRPQDRQFILSSKKLLLSDSGFYLCAWSAQGAGQPQHFGDGTRLSIL.